These T cell receptor beta chains were read from a single sample in a study of blood T cell repertoires in COVID-19. Produced via immunoSEQ multiplex PCR; TCRdb's table is partial and in-frame only. The sample carries approximately 220,000 clones, around 87% recorded once. The specimen sequenced was PBMCs or T cells enriched from blood (not recorded which). These receptors came from a woman in her late teens or twenties in a cohort exposed to, infected with or recovered from COVID-19 (not recorded which). Both conserved end residues are part of each CDR3. A D gene is named only where the DNA matches it firmly. Clone size is given for some rows only: seen once, a few or many times, or a class if the clone is expanded.

j_gene: TRBJ2-1; abundance: .; v_gene: TRBV21-1; d_gene: .; CDR3aa: CASRGGIYNEQFF; CDR3nt: TGTGCCAGCAGAGGCGGCATATACAATGAGCAGTTCTTC
j_gene: TRBJ2-5; abundance: .; v_gene: TRBV7-7; d_gene: TRBD2; CDR3aa: CASSPVSGGEETQYF; CDR3nt: TGTGCCAGCAGCCCTGTAAGCGGGGGGGAAGAGACCCAGTACTTC
j_gene: TRBJ2-1; abundance: .; v_gene: TRBV9; d_gene: TRBD2; CDR3aa: CASGRTSGGEQFF; CDR3nt: TGTGCCAGCGGAAGGACTAGCGGGGGTGAGCAGTTCTTC
j_gene: TRBJ2-5; abundance: .; v_gene: TRBV7-2; d_gene: TRBD2; CDR3aa: CASSLGLAGGRETQYF; CDR3nt: TGTGCCAGCAGCCTAGGACTAGCGGGAGGAAGGGAGACCCAGTACTTC
j_gene: TRBJ1-2; abundance: .; v_gene: TRBV5-4; d_gene: TRBD1; CDR3aa: CASSLEQGVGYTF; CDR3nt: TGTGCCAGCAGCTTGGAACAGGGGGTTGGCTACACCTTC
j_gene: TRBJ1-3; abundance: .; v_gene: TRBV10-3; d_gene: .; CDR3aa: CAISETATAGNTIYF; CDR3nt: TGTGCCATCAGTGAGACTGCGACAGCTGGAAACACCATATATTTT
j_gene: TRBJ1-1; abundance: .; v_gene: TRBV6-5; d_gene: .; CDR3aa: CASSYSGRGEAFF; CDR3nt: TGTGCCAGCAGTTACTCAGGCCGGGGTGAAGCTTTCTTT
j_gene: TRBJ2-1; abundance: .; v_gene: TRBV11-3; d_gene: .; CDR3aa: CASRETGRTYNEQFF; CDR3nt: TGTGCCAGCAGAGAGACCGGGCGGACTTACAATGAGCAGTTCTTC
j_gene: TRBJ2-1; abundance: .; v_gene: TRBV11-2; d_gene: .; CDR3aa: CASSLAPTSNEQFF; CDR3nt: TGTGCCAGCAGCTTAGCCCCTACTAGCAATGAGCAGTTCTTC
j_gene: TRBJ2-1; abundance: .; v_gene: TRBV19; d_gene: TRBD1; CDR3aa: CASSPDRAAYNEQFF; CDR3nt: TGTGCCAGTAGTCCGGACAGGGCTGCCTACAATGAGCAGTTCTTC
j_gene: TRBJ1-1; abundance: .; v_gene: TRBV7-8; d_gene: .; CDR3aa: CASSPRLLNTEAFF; CDR3nt: TGTGCCAGCAGCCCCCGTCTTTTGAACACTGAAGCTTTCTTT
j_gene: TRBJ2-2; abundance: .; v_gene: TRBV5-1; d_gene: .; CDR3aa: CASSLGNGELFF; CDR3nt: TGCGCCAGCAGCTTGGGTAACGGGGAGCTGTTTTTT
j_gene: TRBJ1-1; abundance: .; v_gene: TRBV30; d_gene: .; CDR3aa: CAWSVRVDTEAFF; CDR3nt: TGTGCCTGGAGTGTACGAGTAGACACTGAAGCTTTCTTT
j_gene: TRBJ2-5; abundance: .; v_gene: TRBV28; d_gene: TRBD2; CDR3aa: CASSSNGGVEETQYF; CDR3nt: TGTGCCAGCAGTTCCAATGGGGGGGTTGAAGAGACCCAGTACTTC
j_gene: TRBJ2-7; abundance: .; v_gene: TRBV21-1; d_gene: .; CDR3aa: CASSNGRLAGNEQYF; CDR3nt: TGTGCCAGCAGCAATGGGAGACTAGCGGGAAACGAGCAGTACTTC
j_gene: TRBJ1-4; abundance: .; v_gene: TRBV10-3; d_gene: .; CDR3aa: CAISDVLGGFNEKLFF; CDR3nt: TGTGCCATCAGTGATGTCCTTGGGGGGTTTAATGAAAAACTGTTTTTT
j_gene: TRBJ1-2; abundance: .; v_gene: TRBV28; d_gene: .; CDR3aa: CASSSPGNFYGYTF; CDR3nt: TGTGCCAGCAGCTCTCCAGGGAACTTCTATGGCTACACCTTC
j_gene: TRBJ2-2; abundance: once; v_gene: TRBV10-1; d_gene: .; CDR3aa: CASSVDSTGELFF; CDR3nt: TGCGCCAGCAGTGTCGACTCCACCGGGGAGCTGTTTTTT
j_gene: TRBJ1-1; abundance: .; v_gene: TRBV25-1; d_gene: .; CDR3aa: CASSDRVNFGNTEAFF; CDR3nt: TGTGCCAGCAGTGACAGGGTGAATTTCGGGAACACTGAAGCTTTCTTT
j_gene: TRBJ2-1; abundance: .; v_gene: TRBV11-3; d_gene: .; CDR3aa: CASSLDSLANEQFF; CDR3nt: TGTGCCAGCAGCTTAGACTCCCTAGCCAATGAGCAGTTCTTC
j_gene: TRBJ2-3; abundance: .; v_gene: TRBV13; d_gene: TRBD2; CDR3aa: CASSGLLAGGGADTQYF; CDR3nt: TGTGCCAGCAGCGGCCTCTTAGCGGGAGGTGGGGCAGATACGCAGTATTTT
j_gene: TRBJ2-7; abundance: many; v_gene: TRBV15; d_gene: .; CDR3aa: CATSREGRPSYEQYF; CDR3nt: TGTGCCACCAGCAGAGAAGGCAGGCCTTCCTACGAGCAGTACTTC
j_gene: TRBJ2-1; abundance: .; v_gene: TRBV5-6; d_gene: .; CDR3aa: CASSPPSPRNNEQFF; CDR3nt: TGTGCCAGCAGCCCACCTAGCCCTAGAAACAATGAGCAGTTCTTC
j_gene: TRBJ1-5; abundance: .; v_gene: TRBV7-2; d_gene: TRBD1; CDR3aa: CASSDGTGYFYTSNQPQHF; CDR3nt: TGTGCCAGCAGCGACGGGACAGGATATTTCTATACAAGCAATCAGCCCCAGCATTTT
j_gene: TRBJ2-7; abundance: .; v_gene: TRBV5-1; d_gene: .; CDR3aa: CASTQSTGLTYEQYF; CDR3nt: TGCGCCAGCACCCAAAGCACAGGGTTAACCTACGAGCAGTACTTC
j_gene: TRBJ1-4; abundance: .; v_gene: TRBV5-1; d_gene: .; CDR3aa: CASSLYQGEKLFF; CDR3nt: TGCGCCAGCAGCTTGTACCAGGGGGAAAAACTGTTTTTT
j_gene: TRBJ1-2; abundance: .; v_gene: TRBV4-1; d_gene: .; CDR3aa: CASSQDSSGAYYGYTF; CDR3nt: TGCGCCAGCAGCCAAGATTCGTCAGGCGCTTACTATGGCTACACCTTC
j_gene: TRBJ2-7; abundance: few; v_gene: TRBV25-1; d_gene: TRBD1; CDR3aa: CASSGQTGGSNEQYF; CDR3nt: TGTGCCAGCAGTGGACAGACAGGGGGAAGCAACGAGCAGTACTTC
j_gene: TRBJ1-3; abundance: .; v_gene: TRBV5-1; d_gene: TRBD1; CDR3aa: CASSLGTGAIGNTIYF; CDR3nt: TGCGCCAGCAGCTTGGGGACAGGGGCGATAGGAAACACCATATATTTT
j_gene: TRBJ2-7; abundance: .; v_gene: TRBV12-5; d_gene: TRBD1; CDR3aa: CASGLVAVGDGTGVSHEQYF; CDR3nt: TGTGCTAGTGGTTTGGTAGCAGTGGGAGATGGGACAGGGGTATCCCACGAGCAGTACTTC